This T cell receptor (beta chain) was found in a study of T cells after yellow fever vaccination. V was clipped by 7 bases and J by 1 base, with 10 bases between them. The CDR3 spans 13 residues. TCRdb itself ran the 5' RACE reads through MiXCR, one entry per CDR3 protein. The repertoire holds hundreds of thousands of distinct CDR3 sequences, with around 12% as singletons. The chain recombines TRBV12-3 or TRBV12-4 with TRBJ1-1; D gene ambiguous. The sequence was collected from a man aged 30 to 39 who received the YFV17D yellow fever vaccine. The sample in question was PBMCs, obtained on the day of the yellow fever booster vaccination. This chain's CDR3 is CASTLQQNTEAFF. As DNA, the CDR3 is TGTGCCAGCACCCTTCAGCAGAACACTGAAGCTTTCTTT.